The 19 T cell receptor beta chains below all came from one sample that was sequenced in a study of blood T cell repertoires in COVID-19. This table comes from immunoSEQ multiplex PCR, and its TCRdb copy is limited to in-frame clones, with some not included. The sample shows about 260,000 clones, 85% to 90% of them seen only once. Source material: peripheral blood. The receptor set was obtained from a woman between 55 and 75 years old with COVID-19, enrolled during active disease.

The gene calls are TRBV7-9 and TRBJ1-6; perhaps TRBD1 as D (6 bases). V dropped 7 bases and J dropped 2 bases, with 15 bases sitting between them. Germline assignment: CDR1 SEHNR and CDR2 FQNEAQ (reference sequence). The CDR3 spans 16 residues. CDR3 amino acids: CASKRTVSAYNSPLHF. In DNA, the CDR3 is TGTGCCAGCAAAAGGACAGTCTCGGCCTATAATTCACCCCTCCACTTT.

As regards this clone: The same CDR3 also results from other DNA sequences found in this sample. The chain joins TRBV30 to TRBJ1-5, with 7 positions matching TRBD1. The germline gives CDR1 GTSNPN, CDR2 SVGIG (reference sequence). The CDR3 is 12 amino acids. V lost 3 bases to trimming and J lost 5 bases; unmatched junction nucleotides: 1. This CDR3 reads CAWRQGHQPQHF. Written as DNA, the CDR3 is TGTGCCTGGAGACAGGGGCATCAGCCCCAGCATTTT. Full variable domain (remainder filled in from reference TRBV30 and TRBJ1-5): SQTIHQWPATLVQPVGSPLSLECTVEGTSNPNLYWYRQAAGRGLQLLFYSVGIGQISSEVPQNLSASRPQDRQFILSSKKLLLSDSGFYLCAWRQGHQPQHFGDGTRLSIL.

The genes are TRBV28 and TRBJ1-4; 9 bases align to TRBD1. Trimming took 3 bases from V and 8 from J; bases not matched to a gene: 4. The CDR3 contains 14 residues. The germline gives CDR1 MDHEN, CDR2 SYDVKM. CDR3 nucleotide sequence: TGTGCCAGCAGTTTGGGACAGGGTGGGGAAAAACTGTTTTTT. Its translation: CASSLGQGGEKLFF. The complete variable domain, with remaining parts taken from reference TRBV28 and TRBJ1-4, reads DVKVTQSSRYLVKRTGEKVFLECVQDMDHENMFWYRQDPGLGLRLIYFSYDVKMKEKGDIPEGYSVSREKKERFSLILESASTNQTSMYLCASSLGQGGEKLFFGSGTQLSVL.

The gene calls are TRBV27 and TRBJ1-1; unclear D gene. This CDR3 region has 15 residues. The V and J ends lost 3 bases and 0 bases respectively, with 11 bases between them. The germline gives CDR1 MNHEY, CDR2 SMNVEV (reference sequence). As DNA, the CDR3 is TGTGCCAGCAGTTTCAGAGCGGAAGTGAACACTGAAGCTTTCTTT. Translating gives CASSFRAEVNTEAFF.

The chain uses TRBV30 and TRBJ1-3; D is perhaps TRBD1 (5 bases). The CDR3 runs to 12 residues. In germline, CDR1 is GTSNPN, CDR2 SVGIG (reference sequence). Trimming left V 8 bases short and J 3 bases short, with 11 bases between. The CDR3 nucleotides are TGTGCCGGTTCGACAGTTGGAAACACCATATATTTT. This translates into CAGSTVGNTIYF.

The chain is built from TRBV28 and TRBJ1-4, with TRBD1 matching over 7 bases. CDR1 is MDHEN, CDR2 SYDVKM, per germline. This CDR3 comprises 17 residues. V lost 5 bases, J lost 5 bases, and 14 bases stayed unmatched. CDR3: CASSGSGFNRGNEKLFF. For the CDR3, the DNA is TGTGCCAGCAGTGGGTCTGGGTTCAACAGGGGCAATGAAAAACTGTTTTTT.

This chain joins TRBV7-9 and TRBJ2-1; D is possibly TRBD1 (5 bases). This CDR3 spans 16 amino acids. V dropped 1 base and J dropped 4 bases, with 14 bases sitting between them. Germline CDR1 reads SEHNR; CDR2 reads FQNEAQ (reference sequence). CDR3 DNA sequence: TGTGCCAGCAGCTTAGATTCTCGCGGACAATACAATGAGCAGTTCTTC. It specifies CASSLDSRGQYNEQFF.

The CDR3 loop is CSGRTGSGNTIYF. The CDR3 DNA follows: TGCAGCGGGAGAACAGGATCCGGAAACACCATATATTTT. The rearrangement links TRBV29-1 to TRBJ1-3, with D possibly being TRBD1 (5 bases). The V gene lost 7 bases and the J gene lost 4 bases, with 14 bases spanning the gap. This CDR3 has 13 residues. Germline CDR1 reads SQVTM; CDR2 reads ANQGSEA.

This clone appeared once. The chain combines TRBV6-1 with TRBJ2-3; 9 bases agree with TRBD2. The germline gives CDR1 MNHNS, CDR2 SASEGT. The CDR3 has 16 amino acids. J gave up 2 bases and V 4 bases, and 7 bases lay outside the gene matches. The CDR3 loop is CASSGGRASYTDTQYF. CDR3 in DNA: TGTGCCAGCAGTGGCGGGAGGGCCTCTTACACAGATACGCAGTATTTT.

The J gene is TRBJ2-3, the V gene TRBV4-2; 9 bases line up with TRBD2. Germline-derived CDR1 and CDR2 are LGHNA and YNFKEQ. V was clipped by 4 bases and J by 2 bases; unmatched bases: 16. The CDR3 contains 19 residues. The CDR3 DNA reads TGTGCCAGCAGCCCCCTCGGTAGCGGGAGCCAAAGAAACACAGATACGCAGTATTTT. Its translation is CASSPLGSGSQRNTDTQYF.

The chain links TRBV30 to TRBJ2-1, with D uncertain. The V end was cut by 8 bases, the J end by 2 bases, with 13 bases between. The CDR3 is made up of 13 amino acids. From germline, CDR1 is GTSNPN and CDR2 SVGIG (reference sequence). CDR3 protein: CAGLRSAYNEQFF. The CDR3, as DNA: TGTGCCGGCCTAAGGAGTGCCTACAATGAGCAGTTCTTC.

The J gene is TRBJ2-5, the V gene TRBV5-1; possibly TRBD2 for D (5 bases). The CDR3 covers 10 residues. V lost 4 bases to trimming and J lost 13 bases, with 11 bases between them. CDR1 is SGHRS, CDR2 YFSETQ, per germline. CDR3 loop: CASSAEVRYF. The CDR3 nucleotides read TGCGCCAGCAGCGCGGAGGTACGGTACTTC.

The V call is TRBV3-1 (or the pseudogene TRBV3-2), the J call TRBJ2-3, with TRBD2 matching 12 bases. The ends lost 6 bases at V and 5 bases at J; junction bases unmatched: 6. CDR3 size: 15 residues. Germline CDR1 reads LGHDT; CDR2 reads YNNKEL (reference sequence). The DNA of the CDR3 is TGTGCCAGCAGTAGGATGACTAGCGGGGGAGATACGCAGTATTTT. It translates to CASSRMTSGGDTQYF.

The rearrangement links TRBV21-1 to TRBJ2-4; the tabulated D call, TRBD1, remains unverified against the DNA. TRBV21-1 is shown as a pseudogene. This CDR3 is 17 amino acids long. The CDR3 protein is CASSQKRGGETKNIQYF. CDR3 in DNA: TGTGCCAGCAGCCAAAAAAGAGGGGGCGAGACCAAAAACATTCAGTACTTC.

The chain carries TRBV7-9 and TRBJ2-5; 10 nucleotides align to TRBD1. Looked up from germline, CDR1 is SEHNR and CDR2 is FQNEAQ (reference sequence). There are 15 residues in the CDR3. V lost 5 bases to trimming and J lost 3 bases; unmatched junction nucleotides: 6. The CDR3 spells CASSAPGQGKETQYF. In DNA, the CDR3 is TGTGCCAGCAGCGCCCCGGGACAGGGGAAAGAGACCCAGTACTTC.

The J gene is TRBJ2-3, the V gene TRBV18; perhaps TRBD1 as D (5 bases). V was pared by 2 bases and J by 2 bases, with 14 bases between. The CDR3 is 16 residues long. CDR1 KGHSH and CDR2 LQKENI come from the germline V gene. For the CDR3, the DNA is TGTGCCAGCTCACCAGGGTCACAGGTATACACAGATACGCAGTATTTT. Protein: CASSPGSQVYTDTQYF.

The V gene is TRBV5-4, the J gene TRBJ1-6; D remains unclear. CDR1 and CDR2 (germline): SGHNT, YYREEE (reference sequence). V was trimmed by 3 bases and J by 0 bases, leaving 4 bases between them. The length of the CDR3 is 14 residues. The CDR3 sequence is CASSSGSYNSPLHF. In DNA form, the CDR3 reads TGTGCCAGCAGCTCCGGCTCCTATAATTCACCCCTCCACTTT.

A note on this clone: Other nucleotide sequences in the sample specify the same CDR3. The chain has TRBV30 and TRBJ1-5, with D uncertain. The germline V and J ends were trimmed by 2 bases and 0 bases, with 8 bases remaining between them. The CDR3 extends over 14 amino acids. In germline, CDR1 is GTSNPN, CDR2 SVGIG (reference sequence). The CDR3: CAWSRGYSNQPQHF. Written as DNA, the CDR3 is TGTGCCTGGAGTCGAGGGTATAGCAATCAGCCCCAGCATTTT.

The chain joins TRBV9 to TRBJ1-2, with 7 nucleotides matching TRBD1. CDR3 length equals 14 residues. Trimming at V came to 2 bases and at J to 4 bases, leaving 5 bases not matched to a gene. Germline V gene lookup returns CDR1 SGDLS and CDR2 YYNGEE. The CDR3 is CASSVGQAVYGYTF. DNA of the CDR3: TGTGCCAGCAGCGTCGGACAGGCGGTCTATGGCTACACCTTC. The full variable domain, with the rest looked up from reference TRBV9 and TRBJ1-2, is DSGVTQTPKHLITATGQRVTLRCSPRSGDLSVYWYQQSLDQGLQFLIQYYNGEERAKGNILERFSAQQFPDLHSELNLSSLELGDSALYFCASSVGQAVYGYTFGSGTRLTVV.